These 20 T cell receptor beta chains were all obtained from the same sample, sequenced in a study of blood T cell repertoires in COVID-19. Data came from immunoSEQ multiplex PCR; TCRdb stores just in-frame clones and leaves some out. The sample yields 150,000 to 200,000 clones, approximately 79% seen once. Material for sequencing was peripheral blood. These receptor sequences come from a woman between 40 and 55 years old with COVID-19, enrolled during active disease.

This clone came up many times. Here the CDR3 DNA reads TGTGCCAGCAGCAAAGATCTAGCGGGAGTAGTTTACTCCTACAATGAGCAGTTCTTC. Its translation is CASSKDLAGVVYSYNEQFF. The chain uses TRBV21-1 and TRBJ2-1; the table's D call, TRBD2, has no DNA check behind it. TRBV21-1 is designated a pseudogene. The CDR3 loop spans 19 amino acids.

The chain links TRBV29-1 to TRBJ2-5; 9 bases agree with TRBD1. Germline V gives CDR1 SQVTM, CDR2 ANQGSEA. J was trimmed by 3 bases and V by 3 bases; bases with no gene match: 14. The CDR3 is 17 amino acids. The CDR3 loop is CSVDPTGGDVWKETQYF. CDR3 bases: TGCAGCGTTGACCCGACAGGGGGTGATGTATGGAAAGAGACCCAGTACTTC.

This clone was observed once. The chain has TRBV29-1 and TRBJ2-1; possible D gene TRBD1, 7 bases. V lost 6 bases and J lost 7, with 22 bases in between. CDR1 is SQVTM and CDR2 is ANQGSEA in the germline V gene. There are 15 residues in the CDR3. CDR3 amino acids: CSVATGPRRGNEQFF. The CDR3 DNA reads TGCAGCGTAGCGACAGGGCCTCGACGGGGGAATGAGCAGTTCTTC.

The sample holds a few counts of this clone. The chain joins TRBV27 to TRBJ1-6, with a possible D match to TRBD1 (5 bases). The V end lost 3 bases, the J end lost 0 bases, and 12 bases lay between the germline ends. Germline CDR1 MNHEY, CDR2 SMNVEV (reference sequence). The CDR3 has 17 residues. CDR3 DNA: TGTGCCAGCAGTTTTAGACAGCTTAGCTCCTATAATTCACCCCTCCACTTT. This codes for CASSFRQLSSYNSPLHF.

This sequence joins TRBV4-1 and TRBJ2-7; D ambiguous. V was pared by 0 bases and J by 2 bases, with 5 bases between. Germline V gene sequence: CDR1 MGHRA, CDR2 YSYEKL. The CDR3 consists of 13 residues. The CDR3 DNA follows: TGCGCCAGCAGCCAAGATTCCGCCTACGAGCAGTACTTC. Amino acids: CASSQDSAYEQYF.

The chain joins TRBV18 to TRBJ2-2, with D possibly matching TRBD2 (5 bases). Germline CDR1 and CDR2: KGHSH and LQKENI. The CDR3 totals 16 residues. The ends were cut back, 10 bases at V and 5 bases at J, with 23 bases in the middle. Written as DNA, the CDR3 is TGTGCCACCAAGGACCCGGGGTCTAAACTTACCGGGGAGCTGTTTTTT. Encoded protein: CATKDPGSKLTGELFF. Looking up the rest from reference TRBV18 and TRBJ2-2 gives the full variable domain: NAGVMQNPRHLVRRRGQEARLRCSPMKGHSHVYWYRQLPEEGLKFMVYLQKENIIDESGMPKERFSAEFPKEGPSILRIQQVVRGDSAAYFCATKDPGSKLTGELFFGEGSRLTVL.

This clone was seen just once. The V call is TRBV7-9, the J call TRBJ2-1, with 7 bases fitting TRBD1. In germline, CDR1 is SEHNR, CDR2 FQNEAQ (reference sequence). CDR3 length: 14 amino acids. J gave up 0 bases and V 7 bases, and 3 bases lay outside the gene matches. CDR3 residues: CASIRDSSYNEQFF. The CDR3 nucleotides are TGTGCCAGCATCCGGGACAGCTCCTACAATGAGCAGTTCTTC.

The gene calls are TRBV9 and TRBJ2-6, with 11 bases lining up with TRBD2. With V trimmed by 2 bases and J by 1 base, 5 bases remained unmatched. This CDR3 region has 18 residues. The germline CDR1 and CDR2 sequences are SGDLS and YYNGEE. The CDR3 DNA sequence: TGTGCCAGCAGCGTCACTAGCGGGGGCTTTTCTGGGGCCAACGTCCTGACTTTC. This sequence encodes CASSVTSGGFSGANVLTF.

The CDR3 DNA reads TGTGCCAGTAGGGACAGGGGGAATTCACCCCTCCACTTT. It is translated as CASRDRGNSPLHF. The chain uses TRBV19 and TRBJ1-6; 10 bases are shared with TRBD1. CDR1 LNHDA and CDR2 SQIVND come from the germline V gene (reference sequence). J lost 7 bases, V lost 6 bases, and 0 bases had no gene match. CDR3 size: 13 residues.

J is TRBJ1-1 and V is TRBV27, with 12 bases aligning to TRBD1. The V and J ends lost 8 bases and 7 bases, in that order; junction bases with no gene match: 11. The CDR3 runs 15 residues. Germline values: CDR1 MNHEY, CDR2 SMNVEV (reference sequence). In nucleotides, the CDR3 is TGTGCCAGCTCTCGGGACAGGGGGCGTTTGGGTGAAGCTTTCTTT. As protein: CASSRDRGRLGEAFF.

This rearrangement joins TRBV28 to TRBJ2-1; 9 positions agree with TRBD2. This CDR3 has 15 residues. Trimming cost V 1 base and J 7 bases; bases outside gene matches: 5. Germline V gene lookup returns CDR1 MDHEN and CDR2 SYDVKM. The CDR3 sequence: CASSLFSGSWNEQFF. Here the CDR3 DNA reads TGTGCCAGCAGTTTATTTAGCGGGAGTTGGAATGAGCAGTTCTTC.

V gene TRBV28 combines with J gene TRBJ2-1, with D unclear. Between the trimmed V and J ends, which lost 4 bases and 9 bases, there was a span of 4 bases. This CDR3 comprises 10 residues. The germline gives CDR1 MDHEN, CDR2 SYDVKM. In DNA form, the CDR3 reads TGTGCCAGCAGTTACGGTGAGCAGTTCTTC. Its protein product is CASSYGEQFF.

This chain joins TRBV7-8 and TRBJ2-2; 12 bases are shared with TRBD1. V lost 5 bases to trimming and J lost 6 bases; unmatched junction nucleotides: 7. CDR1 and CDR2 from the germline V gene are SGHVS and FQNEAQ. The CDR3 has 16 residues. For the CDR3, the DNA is TGTGCCAGCAGCACCCGGGACAGGGGGCTTTCCGGGGAGCTGTTTTTT. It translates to CASSTRDRGLSGELFF.

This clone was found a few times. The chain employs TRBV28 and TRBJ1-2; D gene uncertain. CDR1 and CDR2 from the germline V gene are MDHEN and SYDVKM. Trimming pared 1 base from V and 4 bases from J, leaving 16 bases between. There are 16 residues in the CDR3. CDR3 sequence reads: CASSLSRSPVSYGYTF. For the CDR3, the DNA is TGTGCCAGCAGTTTATCACGCAGTCCCGTTTCCTATGGCTACACCTTC.

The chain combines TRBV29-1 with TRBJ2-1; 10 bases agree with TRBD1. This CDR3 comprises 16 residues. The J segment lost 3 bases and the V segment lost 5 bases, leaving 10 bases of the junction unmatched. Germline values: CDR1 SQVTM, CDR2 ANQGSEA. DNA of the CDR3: TGCAGCGTTCGCCCTGGGACAGGGGCCAGCTACAATGAGCAGTTCTTC. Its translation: CSVRPGTGASYNEQFF.

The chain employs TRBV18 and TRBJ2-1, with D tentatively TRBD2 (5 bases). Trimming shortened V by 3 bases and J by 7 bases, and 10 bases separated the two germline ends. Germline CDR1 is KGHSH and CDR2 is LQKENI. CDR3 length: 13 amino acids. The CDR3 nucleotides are TGTGCCAGCTCACCGAGGCGGAGGAATGAGCAGTTCTTC. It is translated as CASSPRRRNEQFF.

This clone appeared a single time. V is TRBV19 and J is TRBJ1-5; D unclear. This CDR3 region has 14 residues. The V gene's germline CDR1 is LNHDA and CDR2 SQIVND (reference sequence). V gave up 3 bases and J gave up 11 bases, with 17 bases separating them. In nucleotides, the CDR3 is TGTGCCAGTAGTATTTCCGCGGTTGAGGGAACCCAGCATTTT. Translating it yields CASSISAVEGTQHF.

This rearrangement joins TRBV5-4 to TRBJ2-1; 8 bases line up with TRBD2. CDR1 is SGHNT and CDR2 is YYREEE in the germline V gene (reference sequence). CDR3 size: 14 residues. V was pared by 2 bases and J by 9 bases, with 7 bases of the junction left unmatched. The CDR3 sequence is CASSFPRGGFEQFF. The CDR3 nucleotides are TGTGCCAGCAGCTTCCCTCGGGGGGGGTTTGAGCAGTTCTTC.

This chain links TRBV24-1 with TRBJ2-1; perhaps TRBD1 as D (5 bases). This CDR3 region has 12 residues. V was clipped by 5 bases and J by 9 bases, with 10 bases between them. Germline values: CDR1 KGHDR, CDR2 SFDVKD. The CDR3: CATSAGNGEQFF. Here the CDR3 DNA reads TGTGCCACCAGTGCAGGGAATGGTGAGCAGTTCTTC.

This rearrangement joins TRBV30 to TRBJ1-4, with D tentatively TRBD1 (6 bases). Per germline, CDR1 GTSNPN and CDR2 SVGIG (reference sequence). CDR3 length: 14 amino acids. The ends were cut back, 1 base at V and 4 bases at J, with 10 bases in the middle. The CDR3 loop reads CAWSGQVFNEKLFF. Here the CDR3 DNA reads TGTGCCTGGAGTGGACAGGTATTTAATGAAAAACTGTTTTTT.